A single sample gave rise to the 14 T cell receptor beta chains below, sequenced in a study of T cell changes during pregnancy in multiple sclerosis. Generated by immunoSEQ multiplex PCR, the TCRdb table keeps only in-frame clones and is missing some. This table holds tens of thousands of clones, 91% found once. Here the sequenced sample was peripheral blood, taken in the third trimester of pregnancy. The receptors here all came from a female donor in good health, enrolled as a control in a pregnancy study.

The V call is TRBV6-5, the J call TRBJ2-1; no clear D gene. From germline, CDR1 is MNHEY and CDR2 SVGAGI. The CDR3 contains 15 residues. Trimming took 2 bases from V and 0 from J, leaving 8 bases between them. CDR3 DNA sequence: TGTGCCAGCAGTTACGAGTCCCGCTCCTACAATGAGCAGTTCTTC. Its translation is CASSYESRSYNEQFF.

The chain links TRBV20-1 to TRBJ1-1; D unresolved. There are 11 residues in the CDR3. The germline gives CDR1 DFQATT, CDR2 SNEGSKA (reference sequence). The CDR3: CGWRVPTEAFF. CDR3 nucleotide sequence: TGCGGCTGGAGGGTACCCACTGAAGCTTTCTTT.

With regard to this clone: This specimen includes other DNA sequences encoding the same CDR3. The chain recombines TRBV6-5 with TRBJ1-2; the D gene is possibly TRBD1 (5 bases). Germline-derived CDR1 and CDR2 are MNHEY and SVGAGI. This CDR3 has 13 residues. V was trimmed by 3 bases and J by 4 bases, leaving 9 bases between them. This CDR3 reads CASSYGGVYGYTF. The CDR3 nucleotides are TGTGCCAGCAGTTATGGGGGGGTCTATGGCTACACCTTC.

This chain uses TRBV5-1 with TRBJ1-2; D unclear. The CDR3 totals 14 residues. The germline gives CDR1 SGHRS, CDR2 YFSETQ. V was trimmed by 2 bases and J by 8 bases, leaving 16 bases between them. CDR3 loop: CASSLGGETGGYTF. In nucleotides, the CDR3 is TGCGCCAGCAGCTTAGGCGGGGAAACTGGGGGCTACACCTTC. Complete variable domain (other parts from reference TRBV5-1 and TRBJ1-2): KAGVTQTPRYLIKTRGQQVTLSCSPISGHRSVSWYQQTPGQGLQFLFEYFSETQRNKGNFPGRFSGRQFSNSRSEMNVSTLELGDSALYLCASSLGGETGGYTFGSGTRLTVV.

This chain connects TRBV28 to TRBJ1-3; 9 nucleotides match TRBD1. With 6 bases clipped from V and 4 bases from J, the junction kept 10 bases outside the gene matches. This CDR3 region has 16 residues. Germline V gene lookup returns CDR1 MDHEN and CDR2 SYDVKM. The CDR3 bases are TGTGCCAGCAGCTATACCGGACAGGGGCTGGGAAACACCATATATTTT. Translation: CASSYTGQGLGNTIYF.

This chain uses TRBV6-5 with TRBJ2-1, with 8 bases aligning to TRBD2. Germline assignment: CDR1 MNHEY and CDR2 SVGAGI. The CDR3 is 13 amino acids. The V and J ends lost 7 bases and 6 bases, in that order; junction bases with no gene match: 5. The DNA of the CDR3 is TGTGCCAGCACCCCCCGGGGGGGCAATGAGCAGTTCTTC. Translated: CASTPRGGNEQFF.

This clone has more than one count but fewer than ten. This chain connects TRBV6-1 to TRBJ1-1; no reliable D call. With 3 bases removed from V and 3 bases from J, the gap between germline ends came to 14 bases. The germline V gene has CDR1 MNHNS and CDR2 SASEGT. The CDR3 runs to 15 residues. The CDR3 coding sequence is TGTGCCAGCAGTGATTGGCTGGCCCGGGACACTGAAGCTTTCTTT. Protein: CASSDWLARDTEAFF.

V usage is TRBV19 and J usage is TRBJ2-2; 7 bases map to TRBD2. With V trimmed by 4 bases and J by 6 bases, 11 bases remained unmatched. This CDR3 is 16 amino acids long. Germline CDR1 reads LNHDA; CDR2 reads SQIVND (reference sequence). The chain's CDR3 is CASSTGGRGVPGELFF. The CDR3 DNA sequence: TGTGCCAGTAGTACCGGGGGGAGGGGAGTACCCGGGGAGCTGTTTTTT.

The J gene is TRBJ1-1, the V gene TRBV6-1; perhaps TRBD1 as D (6 bases). CDR3 length: 15 amino acids. CDR1 is MNHNS, CDR2 SASEGT, per germline. Trimming took 3 bases from V and 10 from J, leaving 21 bases between them. CDR3 sequence (DNA): TGTGCCAGCAGTGAGGAAGATCAGGGGTCAAGTGTAGCTTTCTTT. Its protein is CASSEEDQGSSVAFF.

The DNA of the CDR3 is TGTGCCTCCCGCTCCGGACAGGGGAGAGGAGACTATGGCTACACCTTC. Translated: CASRSGQGRGDYGYTF. The chain couples TRBV19 to TRBJ1-2, with 9 bases identical to TRBD1. CDR3 size: 16 residues. J gave up 3 bases and V 11 bases, and 16 bases lay outside the gene matches. The germline CDR1 and CDR2 sequences are LNHDA and SQIVND (reference sequence).

The chain carries TRBV11-2 and TRBJ2-1; 12 bases map to TRBD2. Looked up from germline, CDR1 is SGHAT and CDR2 is FQNNGV. Trimming cost V 0 bases and J 14 bases; bases outside gene matches: 8. The CDR3 spans 15 residues. The CDR3 region has the DNA TGTGCCAGCAGCTTAGAGCCTAGCGGGAGGGCCTATAAGTTCTTC. Amino acid sequence: CASSLEPSGRAYKFF.

This chain joins TRBV11-3 and TRBJ2-3; tentative D call: TRBD2 (5 bases). This CDR3 is 13 amino acids long. Germline loops: CDR1 SGHNT, CDR2 YENEEA. V was cut by 3 bases and J by 4 bases, with 8 bases left in between. CDR3 sequence (DNA): TGTGCCAGCAGCTTGGGAGAGGCAGATACGCAGTATTTT. Translation gives CASSLGEADTQYF.

The gene calls are TRBV7-9 and TRBJ2-3; TRBD1 agrees at 7 bases. V lost 10 bases and J lost 2; bases outside the gene matches: 12. The CDR3 totals 15 residues. Germline values: CDR1 SEHNR, CDR2 FQNEAQ (reference sequence). The CDR3, as DNA: TGTGCCACGACGAGGGGGCTCACGTCCACAGATACGCAGTATTTT. Translation: CATTRGLTSTDTQYF. The complete variable domain, with remaining parts taken from reference TRBV7-9 and TRBJ2-3, reads DTGVSQNPRHKITKRGQNVTFRCDPISEHNRLYWYRQTLGQGPEFLTYFQNEAQLEKSRLLSDRFSAERPKGSFSTLEIQRTEQGDSAMYLCATTRGLTSTDTQYFGPGTRLTVL.

Written as DNA, the CDR3 is TGTGCCAGCGGACTAGCGGGGGGGCTCTATGAGCAGTTCTTC. It encodes CASGLAGGLYEQFF. The rearrangement uses TRBV27 and TRBJ2-1; 15 bases are shared with TRBD2. The length of the CDR3 is 14 residues. V lost 8 bases to trimming and J lost 8 bases; unmatched junction nucleotides: 4. Germline V gives CDR1 MNHEY, CDR2 SMNVEV (reference sequence).